The 23 T cell receptor beta chains below come from one sample, sequenced in a study of blood T cell repertoires in COVID-19. TCRdb's copy holds only in-frame clones and misses some; the assay was immunoSEQ multiplex PCR. The table shows about 160,000 clones, with 80% to 85% occurring only once. Sequencing input: PBMCs or T cells enriched from blood (not recorded which). Every receptor here comes from a woman in her forties or fifties who had recovered from COVID-19.

The J gene is TRBJ2-7, the V gene TRBV7-2, with 7 bases aligning to TRBD1. The trim removed 5 bases at V and 5 bases at J, leaving 15 bases unmatched. The CDR3 totals 16 residues. Germline values: CDR1 SGHTA, CDR2 FQGNSA. CDR3 nucleotides: TGTGCCAGCAGCCTAGGGATCGGACAGGACTGGAACGAGCAGTACTTC. Residues: CASSLGIGQDWNEQYF.

This sequence joins TRBV5-1 and TRBJ2-7; 14 nucleotides agree with TRBD2. The ends lost 4 bases at V and 5 bases at J; junction bases unmatched: 5. Germline V gene data show CDR1 as SGHRS and CDR2 as YFSETQ. This CDR3 comprises 15 residues. CDR3 DNA: TGCGCCAGCAGCATGACTAGCGGGAGGGCCAACGAGCAGTACTTC. It codes for CASSMTSGRANEQYF.

Only a few counts were recorded for this clone. This rearrangement joins TRBV9 to TRBJ2-6; D uncertain. Trimming cost V 0 bases and J 4 bases, with 5 bases left between them. The CDR3 sequence is 14 residues long. Looked up from germline, CDR1 is SGDLS and CDR2 is YYNGEE. In DNA form, the CDR3 reads TGTGCCAGCAGCGTAGTCTCCGGGGCCAACGTCCTGACTTTC. Protein product: CASSVVSGANVLTF.

The CDR3 DNA sequence: TGTGCCAGCAGCGTAGGGGTTGGAAACACCATATATTTT. Amino acid sequence: CASSVGVGNTIYF. The gene calls are TRBV7-3 and TRBJ1-3, with D perhaps TRBD1 (5 bases). The CDR3 is 13 residues long. Germline CDR1 SGHTA, CDR2 FQGTGA. V lost 5 bases and J lost 3, with 8 bases in between.

The J gene is TRBJ1-5, the V gene TRBV6-1; 7 bases map to TRBD1. Germline V lookup: CDR1 MNHNS, CDR2 SASEGT. The V segment lost 3 bases and the J segment 1 base; nucleotides outside the gene matches: 3. The CDR3 spans 15 residues. The CDR3 is CASSEDRSSNQPQHF. The CDR3 DNA reads TGTGCCAGCAGTGAGGACAGGTCCAGCAATCAGCCCCAGCATTTT.

The chain links TRBV5-1 to TRBJ1-2; D unclear. V gave up 4 bases and J gave up 4 bases, with 11 bases separating them. The CDR3 is 13 residues long. Germline values: CDR1 SGHRS, CDR2 YFSETQ. The CDR3 coding sequence is TGCGCCAGCAGCCCTCGATCGGGCTATGGCTACACCTTC. Amino acid sequence: CASSPRSGYGYTF.

There are a few counts of this clone. The rearrangement uses TRBV5-1 and TRBJ1-5; 10 bases are a match to TRBD1. The CDR3 has 15 amino acids. Germline CDR1 is SGHRS and CDR2 is YFSETQ. The ends lost 4 bases at V and 5 bases at J; junction bases unmatched: 6. DNA for the CDR3: TGCGCCAGCAGCCCGGGACAGGGGCTAGATCAGCCCCAGCATTTT. Its protein product is CASSPGQGLDQPQHF. The whole variable domain, filled in from reference TRBV5-1 and TRBJ1-5, reads KAGVTQTPRYLIKTRGQQVTLSCSPISGHRSVSWYQQTPGQGLQFLFEYFSETQRNKGNFPGRFSGRQFSNSRSEMNVSTLELGDSALYLCASSPGQGLDQPQHFGDGTRLSIL.

The chain is built from TRBV7-9 and TRBJ2-1; maybe TRBD1 (6 bases). CDR3 length equals 13 residues. V was trimmed by 5 bases and J by 6 bases, leaving 11 bases between them. Germline V gene lookup returns CDR1 SEHNR and CDR2 FQNEAQ (reference sequence). CDR3 sequence: CASSDKGGNEQFF. In DNA, the CDR3 is TGTGCCAGCAGCGATAAAGGGGGCAATGAGCAGTTCTTC. Combining the CDR3 with reference TRBV7-9 and TRBJ2-1 gives the whole variable domain DTGVSQNPRHKITKRGQNVTFRCDPISEHNRLYWYRQTLGQGPEFLTYFQNEAQLEKSRLLSDRFSAERPKGSFSTLEIQRTEQGDSAMYLCASSDKGGNEQFFGPGTRLTVL.

The CDR3 sequence is CASSLDLASYEQYF. CDR3 coding DNA: TGTGCCAGCAGCTTAGACTTAGCCTCCTACGAGCAGTACTTC. This chain connects TRBV7-9 to TRBJ2-7; the D is unclear. The CDR3 is 14 residues long. Trimming removed 1 base at V and 0 bases at J, with 7 bases between. The V gene's germline CDR1 is SEHNR and CDR2 FQNEAQ (reference sequence).

The J gene is TRBJ1-6, the V gene TRBV12-3 or TRBV12-4, with D maybe TRBD1 (6 bases). The CDR3 totals 13 residues. V gave up 1 base and J gave up 12 bases, with 10 bases separating them. CDR3 bases: TGTGCCAGCAGTTTAGGGACAGAAAGACCCCTCCACTTT. Translated, it gives CASSLGTERPLHF.

The V call is TRBV5-1, the J call TRBJ2-2, with D possibly being TRBD1 (6 bases). CDR3 length: 16 amino acids. V was clipped by 4 bases and J by 8 bases, with 21 bases between them. CDR1 is SGHRS, CDR2 YFSETQ, per germline. Written as DNA, the CDR3 is TGCGCCAGCAGCGTGCCGGGACATATACCTGGGGGGGAGCTGTTTTTT. Translation gives CASSVPGHIPGGELFF.

This clone was observed a single time. The V call is TRBV9, the J call TRBJ2-2; D gene unclear. V lost 2 bases, J lost 1 base, and 3 bases lay in between. Germline loops: CDR1 SGDLS, CDR2 YYNGEE. The CDR3 is made up of 13 amino acids. The CDR3 nucleotides are TGTGCCAGCAGCGTCGGGAACACCGGGGAGCTGTTTTTT. Protein sequence: CASSVGNTGELFF.

This rearrangement joins TRBV19 to TRBJ2-1; 8 nucleotides line up with TRBD1. Trimming took 3 bases from V and 8 from J; bases not matched to a gene: 18. Germline V gives CDR1 LNHDA, CDR2 SQIVND (reference sequence). This CDR3 has 18 residues. CDR3: CASSIGAGQGAIHDEQFF. CDR3 DNA sequence: TGTGCCAGTAGTATTGGAGCGGGCCAGGGGGCAATACACGATGAGCAGTTCTTC. Variable domain in full (rest from reference TRBV19 and TRBJ2-1): DGGITQSPKYLFRKEGQNVTLSCEQNLNHDAMYWYRQDPGQGLRLIYYSQIVNDFQKGDIAEGYSVSREKKESFPLTVTSAQKNPTAFYLCASSIGAGQGAIHDEQFFGPGTRLTVL.

This CDR3 reads CSVEVLGTDYEQYF. CDR3 nucleotide sequence: TGCAGCGTTGAGGTTCTGGGGACAGACTACGAGCAGTACTTC. This chain joins TRBV29-1 and TRBJ2-7; TRBD1 matches at 7 bases. CDR1 is SQVTM, CDR2 ANQGSEA, per germline. CDR3 length: 14 residues. With 3 bases clipped from V and 3 bases from J, the junction kept 8 bases outside the gene matches.

The chain uses TRBV5-8 and TRBJ2-1, with D unclear. The CDR3 length is 14 residues. Trimming took off 0 bases at V and 6 bases at J, with 10 bases between the two ends. Germline V gene data show CDR1 as SGHTS and CDR2 as YDEGEE. CDR3 nucleotide sequence: TGTGCCAGCAGCTTGGCGGCGACTGCCAATGAGCAGTTCTTC. This encodes CASSLAATANEQFF.

This clone was observed a single time. This chain joins TRBV5-4 and TRBJ1-2, with D uncertain. Trimming shortened V by 3 bases and J by 8 bases, and 8 bases separated the two germline ends. The germline V gene has CDR1 SGHNT and CDR2 YYREEE (reference sequence). This CDR3 has 11 amino acids. CDR3 sequence: CASSSSGGYTF. The CDR3 DNA reads as TGTGCCAGCAGCTCCTCCGGGGGCTACACCTTC.

The sample holds many counts of this clone. The chain employs TRBV11-1 and TRBJ2-7; 8 positions match TRBD2. CDR1 and CDR2 (germline): SGHAT, FQDESV (reference sequence). V lost 4 bases and J lost 4; bases outside the gene matches: 9. CDR3 length: 15 amino acids. In DNA, the CDR3 is TGTGCCAGCAGCTCCCGGACTAGCCCTCTTTACGAGCAGTACTTC. Protein: CASSSRTSPLYEQYF. The full variable domain, in which reference TRBV11-1 and TRBJ2-7 provide the parts outside the CDR3, is EAEVAQSPRYKITEKSQAVAFWCDPISGHATLYWYRQILGQGPELLVQFQDESVVDDSQLPKDRFSAERLKGVDSTLKIQPAELGDSAMYLCASSSRTSPLYEQYFGPGTRLTVT.

The chain combines TRBV28 with TRBJ2-1; a weak D match, TRBD1 (5 bases). V shed 2 bases and J shed 2 bases, with 10 bases lying between them. Germline V gives CDR1 MDHEN, CDR2 SYDVKM. The CDR3 loop spans 15 amino acids. CDR3 in amino acids: CASSLPGSAYNEQFF. The CDR3 bases are TGTGCCAGCAGTTTACCAGGGTCCGCCTACAATGAGCAGTTCTTC.

The gene calls are TRBV5-4 and TRBJ2-7, with a weak D call TRBD1 (5 bases). Germline CDR1 reads SGHNT; CDR2 reads YYREEE (reference sequence). The CDR3 runs 15 residues. Trimming left V 4 bases short and J 0 bases short, with 14 bases between. CDR3 region: CASSPTAFSSYEQYF. In DNA, the CDR3 is TGTGCCAGCAGCCCGACAGCGTTTAGCTCCTACGAGCAGTACTTC. The complete variable domain, with remaining parts taken from reference TRBV5-4 and TRBJ2-7, reads ETGVTQSPTHLIKTRGQQVTLRCSSQSGHNTVSWYQQALGQGPQFIFQYYREEENGRGNFPPRFSGLQFPNYSSELNVNALELDDSALYLCASSPTAFSSYEQYFGPGTRLTVT.

The chain joins TRBV7-2 to TRBJ1-1; D is possibly TRBD1 (6 bases). The V gene lost 2 bases and the J gene lost 4 bases, with 11 bases spanning the gap. This CDR3 has 14 residues. The germline V gene encodes CDR1 SGHTA and CDR2 FQGNSA. This chain's CDR3 is CASSLSGASTEAFF. DNA for the CDR3: TGTGCCAGCAGCTTATCAGGGGCGAGCACTGAAGCTTTCTTT. Together with reference TRBV7-2 and TRBJ1-1, the CDR3 gives the full variable domain: GAGVSQSPSNKVTEKGKDVELRCDPISGHTALYWYRQSLGQGLEFLIYFQGNSAPDKSGLPSDRFSAERTGGSVSTLTIQRTQQEDSAVYLCASSLSGASTEAFFGQGTRLTVV.

Comments on this clone: The junction does not match germline at one end; this may be a read error. The same CDR3 arises from other DNA sequences in this sample as well. The chain links TRBV29-1 to TRBJ2-3, with 8 bases identical to TRBD2. Per the germline V gene, CDR1 is SQVTM and CDR2 is ANQGSEA. The CDR3 consists of 16 residues. CDR3: CSVAPTAGEGTDTQYF. The CDR3 region has the DNA TGCAGCGTGGCCCCCACAGCGGGGGAGGGCACAGATACACAGTATTTT.

The chain links TRBV19 to TRBJ2-7; a weak D match, TRBD2 (6 bases). From germline, CDR1 is LNHDA and CDR2 SQIVND (reference sequence). The CDR3 spans 14 residues. V lost 3 bases to trimming and J lost 1 base, with 10 bases between them. The CDR3 coding sequence is TGTGCCAGTAGTATGCGGGACGGTTCCTACGAGCAGTACTTC. Residues: CASSMRDGSYEQYF.

The CDR3 bases are TGTGCCAGCAGTTTTCAAGCTGCGACCCAGTACTTC. Protein product: CASSFQAATQYF. V is TRBV28 and J is TRBJ2-5; no definite D call. The CDR3 is made up of 12 amino acids. CDR1 and CDR2 from the germline V gene are MDHEN and SYDVKM. The V end lost 3 bases, the J end lost 7 bases, and 9 bases lay between the germline ends.